This paragraph reports one T cell receptor (beta chain). Its specific antigen is unknown. Base qualities were left out, and no much larger clone turns up one base away. This entry belongs to a study of blood T cell repertoires in COVID-19 (dated by TCRdb to about 2020). At the level of the whole study: The collaborator samples originated in the United States, Italy and Spain and spanned the acute and convalescent phases of COVID-19. The prospective study material was composed of cDNA or gDNA derived from T cells, B-cell-depleted T cells, or PBMCs. The dataset comprised deeply sampled blood TCRbeta repertoires from subjects exposed to, actively infected with, or recovered from COVID-19. A freely available public database, intended as a resource for researchers studying the immune response to SARS-CoV-2, is where the repertoires were released. The samples were drawn from two sources: the first 160 participants of the ongoing ImmuneRACE study, and 1,200 or so subjects contributed by 6 global collaborators. Sample metadata almost always included a de-identified subject ID, COVID-19 status, age in years and sex. Where HLA class I and class II types were available, the types were taken from metadata supplied by the sample provider, not from assay-based typing.

TCRbeta CDR3 regions were amplified from genomic DNA using the immunoSEQ Assay, a bias-controlled multiplex PCR. The authors' pipeline ran thus. The number of nucleated cells in each sample was estimated from the amplification of reference gene primers within the assay. Sequence reads were collapsed and filtered to measure the absolute abundance of every unique TCRbeta CDR3 rearrangement. For each sample, productive Simpson clonality was calculated as the square root of Simpson's diversity index across productive rearrangements. Entries here come from immuneACCESS through TCRdb and include only in-frame sequences with V and J called. Some clones fail to appear in such tables; in the studies checked, an unresolved V gene covers under half of the shortfall, and the cause of the remainder is unknown. V, J and clone size are those of that table, while D and trimming were read from the DNA. The sample data list 240,000 or so clones, and approximately 84% of these were observed just once. The ten largest clones capture around 3% of the sample.

Compared with germline, V lacks 1 base and J lacks 8 bases; bases without a gene match: 9. Measured from the cysteine to the phenylalanine, the CDR3 is 18 residues long. Kept here is only the CDR3 DNA, which spans 54 bases and is read in frame from base 1. In the germline V gene (reference sequence), CDR1 corresponds to SEHNR and CDR2 to FQNEAQ. Findings and caveats that apply to the study as a whole: The amount of clinical and demographic metadata varied by source and participant and was provided uncurated.

In the prospective study, participants were about 18 to 89 years old, resided in about two dozen geographic areas of the United States, and were enrolled through a virtual design. Cohort assignment in the prospective study relied on participant-reported clinical history from a screening survey and a study questionnaire. In the prospective study, whole blood, serum and a nasopharyngeal or oropharyngeal swab were collected from each participant by mobile phlebotomists. Additional blood draws and questionnaires over an approximately two-month period could optionally be provided by prospective study participants. Blood samples from the prospective study were shipped frozen or at room temperature prior to DNA extraction.

The clonotype was recovered from a middle-aged woman with acute COVID-19. The sequenced sample consisted of PBMCs or T cells enriched from blood (not recorded which). The chain is encoded by TRBV7-9 joined to TRBJ2-3, and TRBD2 matches 16 of the central bases. The CDR3 is CASSLGGLAGGPSSTQYF. The sequenced DNA is TGTGCCAGCAGCTTAGGGGGACTAGCGGGAGGGCCGTCCAGTACGCAGTATTTT.